The present T cell receptor beta chain was sequenced within a study of identical twins. The CDR3 contains 13 residues. Germline lookup yields CDR1 SGDLS and CDR2 YYNGEE. Trimming took off 0 bases at V and 2 bases at J, with 5 bases between the two ends. Template switching supplied a universal primer site; unique molecular identifiers were carried on the cDNA. TCRdb reprocessed the 5' RACE reads with MiXCR, giving one entry per CDR3 protein. The sample lists some 1,700,000 distinct CDR3 sequences, about 32% occurring once. This TCR derives from a newborn girl in good health. The source material was cord blood. The chain links TRBV9 to TRBJ1-2; no reliable D call. CDR3 sequence reads: CASSVESNYGYTF. The CDR3 DNA is TGTGCCAGCAGCGTAGAGTCGAACTATGGCTACACCTTC.